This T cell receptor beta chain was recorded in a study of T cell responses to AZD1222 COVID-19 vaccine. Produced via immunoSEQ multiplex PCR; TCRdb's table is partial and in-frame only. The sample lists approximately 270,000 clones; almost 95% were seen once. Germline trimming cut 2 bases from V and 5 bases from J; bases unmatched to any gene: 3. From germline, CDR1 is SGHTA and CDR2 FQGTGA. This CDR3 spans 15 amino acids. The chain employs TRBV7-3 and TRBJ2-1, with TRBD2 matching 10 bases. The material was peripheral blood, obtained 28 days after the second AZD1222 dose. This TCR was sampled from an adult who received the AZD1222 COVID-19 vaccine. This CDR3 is CASSLGTSGNNEQFF. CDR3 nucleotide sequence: TGTGCCAGCAGCTTAGGCACTAGCGGGAACAATGAGCAGTTCTTC.